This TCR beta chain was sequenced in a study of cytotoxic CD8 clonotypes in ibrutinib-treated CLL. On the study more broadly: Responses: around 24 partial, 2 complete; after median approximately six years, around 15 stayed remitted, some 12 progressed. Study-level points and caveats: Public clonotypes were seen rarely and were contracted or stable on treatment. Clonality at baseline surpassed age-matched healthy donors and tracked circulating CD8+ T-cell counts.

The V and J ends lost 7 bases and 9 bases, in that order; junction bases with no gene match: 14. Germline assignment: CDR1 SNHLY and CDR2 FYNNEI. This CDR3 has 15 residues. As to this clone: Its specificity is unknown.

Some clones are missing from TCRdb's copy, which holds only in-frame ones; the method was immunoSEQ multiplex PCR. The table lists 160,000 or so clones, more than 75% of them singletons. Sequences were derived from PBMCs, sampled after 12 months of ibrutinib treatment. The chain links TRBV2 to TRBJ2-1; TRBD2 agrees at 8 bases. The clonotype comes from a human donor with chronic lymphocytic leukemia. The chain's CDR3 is CASTGSGSLGSEQFF. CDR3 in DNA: TGTGCCAGCACCGGGAGCGGGAGTCTCGGTAGTGAGCAGTTCTTC.